Shown below are 32 T cell receptor beta chains from a single sample sequenced in a study of T cell repertoires in cytomegalovirus infection. TCRdb analysed the reads with MiXCR anew, one entry per CDR3 protein. The sample lists roughly 860,000 distinct CDR3 sequences, approximately 32% occurring once. These receptors lack a known antigen. The sample consisted of cultured CD8+ T cells from PBMCs, taken from culture after CMV antigen stimulation. The source is a human donor in good health (CMV status not recorded). Some clones in this sample may be carry-over from other donors' samples.

The V gene is TRBV6-5, the J gene TRBJ2-1, with TRBD2 as a possible D gene (6 bases). V dropped 2 bases and J dropped 13 bases, with 9 bases sitting between them. The CDR3 is 11 amino acids. Per the germline V gene, CDR1 is MNHEY and CDR2 is SVGAGI. The CDR3 loop is CASSYDGSQFF. The CDR3 DNA reads TGTGCCAGCAGTTACGACGGGAGTCAGTTCTTC.

V and J are TRBV11-2 and TRBJ1-2; D might be TRBD1 (6 bases). CDR3 length equals 13 residues. From germline, CDR1 is SGHAT and CDR2 FQNNGV. The V end lost 4 bases, the J end lost 7 bases, and 13 bases lay between the germline ends. The CDR3 DNA sequence: TGTGCCAGCAGCTCCGGGGGGGCGGCTGGCTACACCTTC. Protein: CASSSGGAAGYTF.

The chain joins TRBV24-1 to TRBJ2-2; TRBD1 matches 8 bases. Germline V gene lookup returns CDR1 KGHDR and CDR2 SFDVKD. The CDR3 has 15 amino acids. V dropped 5 bases and J dropped 4; count of bases not matched to a gene: 5. The CDR3 DNA reads as TGTGCCACCAGTGTTACAGGGGGGAGCACCGGGGAGCTGTTTTTT. The encoded protein is CATSVTGGSTGELFF.

The chain has TRBV15 and TRBJ2-3; 9 bases match TRBD2. Unmatched junction bases numbered 6, after V lost 0 bases and J lost 2 bases. CDR1 and CDR2 from the germline V gene are LNHNV and YYDKDF (reference sequence). The CDR3 covers 17 residues. CDR3 sequence reads: CATSRDRASGATDTQYF. The CDR3 coding sequence is TGTGCCACCAGCAGAGATCGGGCTAGCGGGGCCACAGATACGCAGTATTTT.

This clonotype has more than one count but fewer than ten. This chain joins TRBV7-6 and TRBJ2-3; 7 bases agree with TRBD1. The CDR3 runs to 14 residues. Germline V gene sequence: CDR1 SGHVS, CDR2 FNYEAQ. V shed 5 bases, J shed 4 bases, and the junction held 6 bases outside the gene matches. Here the CDR3 reads CASSAHRGPDTQYF. The DNA for the CDR3 is TGTGCCAGCAGCGCACACAGGGGCCCAGATACGCAGTATTTT.

The chain is built from TRBV20-1 and TRBJ2-7, with 9 positions matching TRBD2. The junction had 8 bases not matched to a gene; V was cut back by 3 bases and J by 2 bases. The CDR3 sequence is 15 residues long. Germline values: CDR1 DFQATT, CDR2 SNEGSKA (reference sequence). Here the CDR3 DNA reads TGCAGTGCTAGGAACTTTCTAGCGGGGACCTACGAGCAGTACTTC. Translated: CSARNFLAGTYEQYF.

The V and J genes are TRBV11-2 and TRBJ2-4; TRBD2 aligns across 8 bases. From germline, CDR1 is SGHAT and CDR2 FQNNGV. This CDR3 contains 14 residues. Trimming cost V 7 bases and J 0 bases; bases outside gene matches: 2. Written as DNA, the CDR3 is TGTGCCAGCACCGGGACTAGAGCCAAAAACATTCAGTACTTC. It specifies CASTGTRAKNIQYF.

The gene calls are TRBV20-1 and TRBJ1-4, with D perhaps matching TRBD1 (6 bases). The V end was cut by 0 bases, the J end by 3 bases, with 11 bases between. Germline assignment: CDR1 DFQATT and CDR2 SNEGSKA (reference sequence). CDR3 length: 15 residues. The CDR3 bases are TGCAGTGCTAGAGACTACAGGGCATCTAATGAAAAACTGTTTTTT. The encoded protein is CSARDYRASNEKLFF.

The chain links TRBV5-6 to TRBJ2-7; 7 bases agree with TRBD2. The length of the CDR3 is 14 residues. CDR1 is SGHDT and CDR2 is YYEEEE in the germline V gene. J was trimmed by 0 bases and V by 6 bases; bases with no gene match: 6. CDR3 region: CASTIGGSSYEQYV. The CDR3 DNA reads as TGTGCCAGCACCATAGGCGGGAGCTCCTACGAGCAGTACGTC.

This chain uses TRBV29-1 with TRBJ1-1; D remains ambiguous. The CDR3 loop spans 11 amino acids. Deletions cut 4 bases from V and 3 bases from J, with 6 bases between. Germline V gene sequence: CDR1 SQVTM, CDR2 ANQGSEA. The CDR3 sequence: CSVARDTEAFF. The CDR3 DNA is TGCAGCGTTGCGAGGGACACTGAAGCTTTCTTT.

This chain uses TRBV10-3 with TRBJ1-2; the match to TRBD1 covers 7 bases. With 8 bases clipped from V and 3 bases from J, the junction kept 0 bases outside the gene matches. Germline values: CDR1 ENHRY, CDR2 SYGVKD. CDR3 length: 11 amino acids. CDR3 sequence: CAIGQDYGYTF. CDR3 DNA sequence: TGTGCCATCGGACAGGACTATGGCTACACCTTC.

This clonotype was recorded many times. CDR3 bases: TGTGCCAGCAGCCCATCGACAGAAGATATCTATGGCTACACCTTC. Protein product: CASSPSTEDIYGYTF. This chain joins TRBV7-2 and TRBJ1-2, with D maybe TRBD1 (5 bases). This CDR3 region has 15 residues. V was trimmed by 5 bases and J by 4 bases, leaving 17 bases between them. The germline V gene has CDR1 SGHTA and CDR2 FQGNSA. Drawing the rest from reference TRBV7-2 and TRBJ1-2, the complete variable domain is GAGVSQSPSNKVTEKGKDVELRCDPISGHTALYWYRQSLGQGLEFLIYFQGNSAPDKSGLPSDRFSAERTGGSVSTLTIQRTQQEDSAVYLCASSPSTEDIYGYTFGSGTRLTVV.

The chain links TRBV27 to TRBJ2-2; perhaps TRBD1 as D (5 bases). In germline, CDR1 is MNHEY, CDR2 SMNVEV (reference sequence). CDR3 size: 14 residues. Trimming shortened V by 5 bases and J by 6 bases, and 13 bases separated the two germline ends. The CDR3 loop reads CASSLTGSAGELFF. In DNA, the CDR3 is TGTGCCAGCAGTCTAACAGGTTCCGCCGGGGAGCTGTTTTTT.

The chain combines TRBV4-1 with TRBJ2-5; perhaps D is TRBD1 or TRBD2 (6 bases each). The CDR3 has 16 residues. Germline values: CDR1 MGHRA, CDR2 YSYEKL. Between the trimmed V and J ends, which lost 1 base and 5 bases, there was a span of 17 bases. The DNA for the CDR3 is TGCGCCAGCAGCCAAGGTTGGCCCGGGGGCGCGGAGACCCAGTACTTC. Translating gives CASSQGWPGGAETQYF.

A few counts support this clonotype. This rearrangement joins TRBV5-1 to TRBJ2-2; D is perhaps TRBD2 (5 bases). The CDR3 extends over 16 amino acids. Germline assignment: CDR1 SGHRS and CDR2 YFSETQ. Trimming pared 2 bases from V and 6 bases from J, leaving 17 bases between. The CDR3 is CASSFLVIQRAGELFF. In nucleotides, the CDR3 is TGCGCCAGCAGCTTCTTGGTCATTCAGAGGGCCGGGGAGCTGTTTTTT. Drawing the rest from reference TRBV5-1 and TRBJ2-2, the complete variable domain is KAGVTQTPRYLIKTRGQQVTLSCSPISGHRSVSWYQQTPGQGLQFLFEYFSETQRNKGNFPGRFSGRQFSNSRSEMNVSTLELGDSALYLCASSFLVIQRAGELFFGEGSRLTVL.

Concerning this clonotype itself: A much larger clone lies one base from this, so it may be a read error. The chain couples TRBV7-6 to TRBJ2-5, with TRBD2 matching 7 bases. The CDR3 sequence is 15 residues long. CDR1 SGHVS and CDR2 FNYEAQ come from the germline V gene. In DNA form, the CDR3 reads TGTGTCAGCAGCTTAGGGACTACCCCCCAAGAGACCCAGTACTTC. Translating gives CVSSLGTTPQETQYF.

The chain carries TRBV27 and TRBJ1-6; D might be TRBD1 (5 bases). CDR1 and CDR2 from the germline V gene are MNHEY and SMNVEV (reference sequence). V lost 2 bases to trimming and J lost 10 bases, with 15 bases between them. The CDR3 is 15 amino acids. CDR3 coding DNA: TGTGCCAGCAGTTTAGACCAGGGTACTTTGTCACCCCTCCACTTT. Amino acids: CASSLDQGTLSPLHF.

This clonotype was seen many times. The V and J genes are TRBV4-2 and TRBJ2-1, with TRBD1 identical over 7 bases. In germline, CDR1 is LGHNA, CDR2 YNFKEQ. The CDR3 contains 13 residues. Trimming took 3 bases from V and 10 from J; bases not matched to a gene: 6. CDR3 amino acids: CASSHSPGQEQFF. The CDR3 region has the DNA TGTGCCAGCAGCCATTCGCCGGGACAGGAGCAGTTCTTC.

This clonotype has only one observation. The chain combines TRBV2 with TRBJ2-7; either TRBD1 or TRBD2 may fit D (5 bases each). V lost 7 bases to trimming and J lost 5 bases, with 15 bases between them. The germline V gene encodes CDR1 SNHLY and CDR2 FYNNEI. This CDR3 region has 13 residues. The CDR3 protein is CASTSPEGNEQYF. The CDR3 DNA reads TGTGCCAGCACCTCACCAGAGGGGAACGAGCAGTACTTC. The whole variable domain, remainder taken from reference TRBV2 and TRBJ2-7, is EPEVTQTPSHQVTQMGQEVILRCVPISNHLYFYWYRQILGQKVEFLVSFYNNEISEKSEIFDDQFSVERPDGSNFTLKIRSTKLEDSAMYFCASTSPEGNEQYFGPGTRLTVT.

With regard to this clonotype: This may be a read error: a much more frequent sequence differs by one nucleotide. The V call is TRBV12-3 or TRBV12-4, the J call TRBJ2-3; 9 bases agree with TRBD2. This CDR3 has 17 amino acids. With V trimmed by 2 bases and J by 6 bases, 12 bases remained unmatched. CDR3 DNA: TGTGCCAGCAGTTTATATAGTCTGCGGGGGGGCTCGGATACGCAGTATTTT. Encoded protein: CASSLYSLRGGSDTQYF.

The chain has TRBV7-6 and TRBJ1-1, with a tentative D call TRBD1 (6 bases). Trimming removed 5 bases from V and 4 bases from J, with 23 bases in between. Germline V lookup: CDR1 SGHVS, CDR2 FNYEAQ. This CDR3 comprises 17 residues. The CDR3 region is CASSEMGAGFIITEAFF. The CDR3 DNA is TGTGCCAGCAGCGAGATGGGGGCAGGGTTTATTATCACTGAAGCTTTCTTT.

The chain couples TRBV6-8 to TRBJ1-6; no reliable D call. The CDR3 runs 17 residues. The germline V gene has CDR1 MNHGY and CDR2 SAAAGT. V lost 1 base and J lost 2, with 12 bases in between. The chain's CDR3 is CASSYFGEGTYNSPLHF. The CDR3 region has the DNA TGTGCCAGCAGTTACTTCGGGGAGGGAACCTATAATTCACCCCTCCACTTT.

The rearrangement joins TRBV27 to TRBJ2-1, with a tentative D call TRBD2 (6 bases). The length of the CDR3 is 14 residues. The germline V and J ends were trimmed by 7 bases and 5 bases, with 15 bases remaining between them. Germline CDR1 MNHEY, CDR2 SMNVEV (reference sequence). The CDR3: CASITRGGNNEQFF. The CDR3 nucleotides are TGTGCCAGCATTACCCGAGGAGGGAACAATGAGCAGTTCTTC.

This clonotype was detected a few times. This chain connects TRBV6-1 to TRBJ1-5, with TRBD1 as a possible D gene (5 bases). CDR1 and CDR2 (germline): MNHNS, SASEGT. This CDR3 is built from 17 residues. The V and J ends lost 7 bases and 0 bases respectively, with 19 bases between them. The CDR3 is CASKPMDGTVSNQPQHF. The CDR3 DNA sequence: TGTGCCAGCAAGCCAATGGACGGGACGGTTAGCAATCAGCCCCAGCATTTT.

This clonotype was seen at least ten times. The V and J genes are TRBV7-9 and TRBJ2-5; 7 bases agree with TRBD2. CDR1 is SEHNR and CDR2 is FQNEAQ in the germline V gene (reference sequence). This CDR3 region has 13 residues. V shed 5 bases and J 3 bases; nucleotides not matched to a gene: 3. In DNA form, the CDR3 reads TGTGCCAGCAGCCGCGGGGGTGAAGAGACCCAGTACTTC. Its translation: CASSRGGEETQYF.

The rearrangement joins TRBV24-1 to TRBJ1-5, with TRBD1 as a possible D gene (5 bases). CDR1 is KGHDR, CDR2 SFDVKD, per germline. V lost 1 base and J lost 4, with 13 bases in between. The CDR3 has 16 amino acids. The CDR3, as DNA: TGTGCCACCAGTGATTTCGGCGGACAAGAAAATCAGCCCCAGCATTTT. This gives the protein CATSDFGGQENQPQHF.

V and J are TRBV27 and TRBJ2-7; the D gene is possibly TRBD1 (5 bases). CDR1 and CDR2 from the germline V gene are MNHEY and SMNVEV (reference sequence). The V end lost 2 bases, the J end lost 6 bases, and 8 bases lay between the germline ends. The CDR3 runs 12 residues. The CDR3 here is CASSLIGAEQYF. Here the CDR3 DNA reads TGTGCCAGCAGTTTAATAGGGGCCGAGCAGTACTTC.

This sequence joins TRBV19 and TRBJ1-6, with a possible D match to TRBD1 (5 bases). The V end lost 2 bases, the J end lost 9 bases, and 11 bases lay between the germline ends. CDR3 length equals 14 residues. The germline gives CDR1 LNHDA, CDR2 SQIVND (reference sequence). This chain's CDR3 is CASSIKVGGSPLHF. CDR3 nucleotide sequence: TGTGCCAGTAGTATAAAGGTTGGGGGTTCACCCCTCCACTTT.

This clonotype occurred a few times. The rearrangement links TRBV6-6 to TRBJ1-5; 8 bases map to TRBD1. The CDR3 length is 14 residues. Looked up from germline, CDR1 is MNHNY and CDR2 is SVGAGI (reference sequence). The junction had 7 bases not matched to a gene; V was cut back by 7 bases and J by 5 bases. CDR3 nucleotide sequence: TGTGCCAGCAATGACAGGGGATCGGATCAGCCCCAGCATTTT. Protein product: CASNDRGSDQPQHF.

Concerning this clonotype: This may stem from a read error, because a much larger clone lies one nucleotide away. The V and J genes are TRBV7-6 and TRBJ2-3; 11 nucleotides align to TRBD1. CDR1 and CDR2 from the germline V gene are SGHVS and FNYEAQ. The CDR3 extends over 15 amino acids. CDR3 sequence: CANSPDRGRTDTQYF. The CDR3 nucleotides are TGTGCCAACAGCCCGGACAGGGGGCGAACAGATACGCAGTATTTT.

This sequence joins TRBV9 and TRBJ1-2, with a possible D match to TRBD1 (6 bases). Deletions cut 4 bases from V and 4 bases from J, with 23 bases between. The CDR3 spans 17 residues. CDR1 and CDR2 from the germline V gene are SGDLS and YYNGEE. CDR3: CASSPQKEGTPLYGYTF. The DNA for the CDR3 is TGTGCCAGCAGCCCACAAAAGGAGGGGACACCGCTCTATGGCTACACCTTC.

This clonotype occurred a few times. The gene calls are TRBV5-1 and TRBJ2-2; D is undetermined. Trimming took off 0 bases at V and 0 bases at J, with 6 bases between the two ends. The CDR3 has 15 residues. The germline V gene has CDR1 SGHRS and CDR2 YFSETQ. CDR3 DNA sequence: TGCGCCAGCAGCTTGGGTTGGACGAACACCGGGGAGCTGTTTTTT. The encoded protein is CASSLGWTNTGELFF.